These T cell receptor beta chains were read from a single sample in a study of T-cell memory formation after mild COVID-19. TCRdb analysed the 5' RACE reads with MiXCR anew, one entry per CDR3 protein. The repertoire holds around 370,000 distinct CDR3 sequences, with around 21% as singletons. Sequencing was done on a sample of PBMCs or a T cell subset sorted from them (not recorded which). These receptors all stem from an adult woman who had mild COVID-19 (a few samples of this study predate the infection). Cell type and time point are not known. Both conserved end residues are trimmed from each CDR3.

v_gene,j_gene,CDR3aa
TRBV7-2,TRBJ1-2,ASSLATGGDGDYGYT
TRBV5-6,TRBJ2-5,ASSLPLLGGGGEETQY
TRBV18,TRBJ2-1,ASSPLPGTTTYNEQF
TRBV29-1,TRBJ2-3,SGLAGDTQY
TRBV6-5,TRBJ1-2,AIWGGRPLNGDYGYT
TRBV5-1,TRBJ2-7,ASSLSGTYEQY
TRBV20-1,TRBJ2-2,SATGRSDTGELF
TRBV2,TRBJ2-7,ASSEFGVSYEQY
TRBV7-2,TRBJ2-7,ASSSTSGTYEQY
TRBV18,TRBJ1-2,ASSPEQVYGYT
TRBV11-1,TRBJ1-3,ASSFGTGLSSGNTIY
TRBV12-3/TRBV12-4,TRBJ1-1,ASSLYDRGTYRAF
TRBV20-1,TRBJ2-3,SARSGGPGNTQY
TRBV30,TRBJ1-6,AWTGSFSPLH
TRBV29-1,TRBJ2-7,SVVPGGIYYEQY
TRBV9,TRBJ2-1,ASSVGGGAYNEQF
TRBV2,TRBJ2-1,ASTRVRGPYNEQF
TRBV24-1,TRBJ1-1,ATRDTEAF
TRBV4-1,TRBJ2-5,ASRQSPGTSWETQY
TRBV19,TRBJ1-6,ASSPEGGGNSPLH
TRBV30,TRBJ1-2,AWSVGDGLLYT